Listed below are T cell receptor beta chains from one sample, sequenced in a study of blood T cell repertoires in COVID-19. Sequenced by immunoSEQ multiplex PCR; TCRdb stores in-frame clones only, minus some. The table shows roughly 150,000 clones, with 88% occurring only once. The sequenced sample consisted of peripheral blood. Every receptor here comes from a human donor in a cohort sampled during active COVID-19. The CDR3 runs from the conserved cysteine through the conserved F or W. D genes are given only for firm matches. A clone size is listed for some rows: how often the clone was seen (once, few, many), or a class if it is expanded.

J gene,D gene,V gene,clone size,CDR3 DNA,CDR3 protein
TRBJ2-7,TRBD2,TRBV11-2,NA,TGTGCCAGCAGCTTCAGCGGGGGAGTGTACGAGCAGTACTTC,CASSFSGGVYEQYF
TRBJ1-1,NA,TRBV7-9,NA,TGTGCCAGCAGCCCGAGCCTCCCGAACACTGAAGCTTTCTTT,CASSPSLPNTEAFF
TRBJ1-1,NA,TRBV10-2,NA,TGCGCCAGCAGTGTGCAGTTCACTGAAGCTTTCTTT,CASSVQFTEAFF
TRBJ2-7,TRBD2,TRBV7-6,NA,TGTGCCAGCAGCTTCGGGACTAGCGGGGGGGCCTCCTACGAGCAGTACTTC,CASSFGTSGGASYEQYF
TRBJ2-2,NA,TRBV2,few,TGTGCCAGCAACCTAGGACTTAACACCGGGGAGCTGTTTTTT,CASNLGLNTGELFF
TRBJ2-2,TRBD1,TRBV9,NA,TGTGCCAGCAGCGCATGGGACAGGGGGTTTTCCGGGGAGCTGTTTTTT,CASSAWDRGFSGELFF
TRBJ1-5,TRBD1,TRBV9,NA,TGTGCCAGCAGCCGTCGGGGACAGGGGGTTTCTTATAGCAATCAGCCCCAGCATTTT,CASSRRGQGVSYSNQPQHF
TRBJ2-7,NA,TRBV27,NA,TGTGCCAGCAGTCCTTTCCGGGATAGCTACGAGCAGTACTTC,CASSPFRDSYEQYF
TRBJ1-2,NA,TRBV5-4,few,TGTGCCAGCAGCTTGGACAGCTATGGCTACACCTTC,CASSLDSYGYTF
TRBJ2-5,TRBD1,TRBV18,NA,TGTGCCAGCTCGTGGACAGGGAGGCCGGAGACCCAGTACTTC,CASSWTGRPETQYF
TRBJ1-5,NA,TRBV7-2,NA,TGTGCCAGCAGCCCAGCGGGGGGGGCCAATCAGCCCCAGCATTTT,CASSPAGGANQPQHF
TRBJ1-1,NA,TRBV7-3,NA,TGTGCCAGCAGCTTAATCCCAGATATGAACACTGAAGCTTTCTTT,CASSLIPDMNTEAFF
TRBJ2-3,NA,TRBV7-2,NA,TGTGCCAGCAGCTTAGCGGGGCTCACAGATACGCAGTATTTT,CASSLAGLTDTQYF
TRBJ1-2,NA,TRBV7-3,NA,TGTGCCAGCAGCCCCGACGGGGGAGGCGGCTACACCTTC,CASSPDGGGGYTF
TRBJ2-7,NA,TRBV7-2,NA,TGTGCCAGCAGCTTCGGGTCTCTAATGGACGAGCAGTACTTC,CASSFGSLMDEQYF
TRBJ1-5,TRBD1,TRBV28,NA,TGTGCCAGCAGACCTACAGGGGGAAGCAATCAGCCCCAGCATTTT,CASRPTGGSNQPQHF
TRBJ2-5,NA,TRBV3-1/TRBV3-2,few,TGTGCCAGCAGCCAGACACAAGAGACCCAGTACTTC,CASSQTQETQYF
TRBJ1-6,TRBD1,TRBV9,NA,TGTGCCAGCAGCGTAGTATCAGGGGGGAATTCACCCCTCCACTTT,CASSVVSGGNSPLHF
TRBJ2-3,NA,TRBV6-1,NA,TGTGCCAGCAGTGAAGCGGCTCGAGATACGCAGTATTTT,CASSEAARDTQYF
TRBJ2-7,NA,TRBV19,NA,TGTGCCAGTAGTATGGGGTCGCGGGACGAGCAGTACTTC,CASSMGSRDEQYF
TRBJ1-2,NA,TRBV7-2,NA,TGTGCCAGCAGTACAGAGCTTACTAACTATGGCTACACCTTC,CASSTELTNYGYTF
TRBJ1-3,NA,TRBV2,NA,TGTGCCAGCAGTAGAGGAGACCACTCTGGAAACACCATATATTTT,CASSRGDHSGNTIYF
TRBJ1-1,NA,TRBV7-9,NA,TGTGCCAGCAGCTTGTCACTTTCGAACACTGAAGCTTTCTTT,CASSLSLSNTEAFF
TRBJ1-2,TRBD1,TRBV30,NA,TGTGCCTGGAGTTCGGGTCAGGGGGCTCGGTATGGCTACACCTTC,CAWSSGQGARYGYTF
TRBJ1-1,TRBD1,TRBV5-1,NA,TGCGCCAGCAGCTACTCCTGGGACCTCGGGACAGGGGACACTGAAGCTTTCTTT,CASSYSWDLGTGDTEAFF
TRBJ1-3,TRBD1,TRBV7-9,NA,TGTGCCAGCAGCTTAGGGACAGGGGGCGAATACACCATATATTTT,CASSLGTGGEYTIYF
TRBJ1-6,TRBD1,TRBV9,NA,TGTGCCAGCAGCGTAGGTCCTCGGACAGGGCACTTGAATTCACCCCTCCACTTT,CASSVGPRTGHLNSPLHF
TRBJ1-4,NA,TRBV19,NA,TGTGCCAGTAGTATAACAGGGACTAATGAAAAACTGTTTTTT,CASSITGTNEKLFF
TRBJ1-6,TRBD1,TRBV2,NA,TGTGCCAGCAGTAGGACAGGGGGCGGTAATTCACCCCTCCACTTT,CASSRTGGGNSPLHF
TRBJ1-1,TRBD1,TRBV7-8,once,TGTGCCAGCAGCGTTACGACAGGGCAGTATATGAACACTGAAGCTTTCTTT,CASSVTTGQYMNTEAFF
TRBJ1-2,TRBD1,TRBV15,NA,TGTGCCACCAGCAGAGATCGACAGGGTGGCTACACCTTC,CATSRDRQGGYTF
TRBJ2-6,TRBD1,TRBV6-5,NA,TGTGCCATGGGACAGGGAAATACTGGGGCCAACGTCCTGACTTTC,CAMGQGNTGANVLTF